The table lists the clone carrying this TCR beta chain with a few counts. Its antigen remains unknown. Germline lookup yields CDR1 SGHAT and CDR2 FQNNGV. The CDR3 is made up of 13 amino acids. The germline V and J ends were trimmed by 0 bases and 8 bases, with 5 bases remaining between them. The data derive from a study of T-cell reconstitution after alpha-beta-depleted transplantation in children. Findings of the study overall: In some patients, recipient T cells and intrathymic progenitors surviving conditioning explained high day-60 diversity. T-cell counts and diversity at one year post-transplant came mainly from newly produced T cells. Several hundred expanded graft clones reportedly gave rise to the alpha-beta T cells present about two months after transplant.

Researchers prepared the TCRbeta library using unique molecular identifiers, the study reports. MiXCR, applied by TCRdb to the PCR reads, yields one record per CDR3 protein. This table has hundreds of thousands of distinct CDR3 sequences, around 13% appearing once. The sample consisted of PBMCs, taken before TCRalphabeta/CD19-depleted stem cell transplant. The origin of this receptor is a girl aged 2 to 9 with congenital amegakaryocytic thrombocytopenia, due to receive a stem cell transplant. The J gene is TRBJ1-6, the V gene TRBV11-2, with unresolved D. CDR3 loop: CASSLEADSPLHF. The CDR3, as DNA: TGTGCCAGCAGCTTAGAAGCGGATTCACCCCTCCACTTT.